This TCR beta chain emerged from a study of T-cell memory formation after mild COVID-19. Study context: TCR clusters showed largely donor specificity.

UMIs and sample barcodes were carried by the TCR alpha and TCR beta cDNA libraries that 5'RACE produced using constant-segment primers. A single record per CDR3 protein comes from TCRdb applying MiXCR to the 5' RACE reads. Of roughly 310,000 distinct CDR3 sequences listed, more than 15% are singletons. Study-wide results and limits: Chiefly within CM and EM were the contracting CD4+ clones; CD8+ ones were within EMRA.

Note on this clonotype: Its antigen is unidentified.

CDR3 length: 12 residues. The germline V and J ends were trimmed by 4 bases and 7 bases, with 9 bases remaining between them. Germline assignment: CDR1 SGHKS and CDR2 YYEKEE (reference sequence). This receptor was obtained from a man aged 18 to 29 who had mild COVID-19 (a few samples of this study predate the infection). Cell type and time point are not known. Sequenced: PBMCs or a T cell subset sorted from them (not recorded which). J is TRBJ2-1 and V is TRBV5-5, with D unresolved. CDR3 DNA: TGTGCCAGCAGCGGAACCTCGAATGAGCAGTTCTTC. This encodes CASSGTSNEQFF.